This record covers a single TCR beta chain. Its target is unknown. This specimen belongs to a study of cytomegalovirus exposure and HLA in healthy donors. Across the study: Genotyping of 398 donors showed that about 79% belonged to the Caucasian-associated ancestry cluster.

Whole-study findings and limits: The listing of 150 to 200 TCR beta chains classed them as cytomegalovirus-associated.

The study ran its PCR with 60 Vbeta and 13 Jbeta primers. Per the original methods: Later, an analysis found approximately 80 million unique TCR beta chains, and approximately 10 million of these were shared. Assay used: immunoSEQ multiplex PCR; TCRdb lists only in-frame clones, some missing. That table supplies the V and J calls and clone size; D and trimming were determined from the DNA. The sample carries 150,000 or so clones, approximately 82% recorded once. There are 14 residues in the CDR3. V shed 6 bases, J shed 6 bases, and the junction held 6 bases outside the gene matches. Germline V gene sequence: CDR1 SGHRS, CDR2 YFSETQ. When sampled, the donors appeared nominally healthy, though they likely had unrecorded immune exposures.

The chain is built from TRBV5-1 and TRBJ2-1; 10 bases are shared with TRBD1. Sequenced input: PBMCs. The receptor comes from a woman aged 40-49 years in good health and CMV-seronegative. CDR3 DNA sequence: TGCGCCAGCAACCGGGACAGGGGAGTCAATGAGCAGTTCTTC. Translated: CASNRDRGVNEQFF.